Listed here are 13 T cell receptor beta chains from one sample, sequenced in a study of radiotherapy plus CTLA-4 blockade in lung cancer. TCRdb's copy holds only in-frame clones and misses some; the assay was immunoSEQ multiplex PCR. The sample has about 73,000 clones, around 86% seen once. This specimen consisted of peripheral blood, obtained from a patient treated with radiotherapy plus ipilimumab. Source of these receptors: a human donor with non-small cell lung cancer that progressed on radiotherapy plus ipilimumab.

The rearrangement uses TRBV29-1 and TRBJ2-1, with D uncertain. Germline CDR1 and CDR2: SQVTM and ANQGSEA. Trimming took 2 bases from V and 10 from J, leaving 9 bases between them. The CDR3 totals 11 residues. The CDR3 sequence is CSVEILLEQFF. The CDR3 DNA sequence: TGCAGCGTTGAAATACTACTCGAGCAGTTCTTC.

The rearrangement links TRBV27 to TRBJ2-5; 7 bases are shared with TRBD2. Trimming cost V 2 bases and J 5 bases; bases outside gene matches: 8. Germline V gene data show CDR1 as MNHEY and CDR2 as SMNVEV (reference sequence). There are 15 residues in the CDR3. The CDR3 DNA reads as TGTGCCAGCAGTTTACGACTAGCAGTTAGGGAGACCCAGTACTTC. It specifies CASSLRLAVRETQYF.

V and J are TRBV9 and TRBJ2-3, with 9 positions matching TRBD2. Germline V gene lookup returns CDR1 SGDLS and CDR2 YYNGEE. The CDR3 runs 16 residues. With 2 bases clipped from V and 6 bases from J, the junction kept 10 bases outside the gene matches. Written as DNA, the CDR3 is TGTGCCAGCAGCGTGACACCGGGACTAGCAGGCGATACGCAGTATTTT. Amino acids: CASSVTPGLAGDTQYF.

V gene TRBV10-3 combines with J gene TRBJ2-7; 10 bases are shared with TRBD2. Looked up from germline, CDR1 is ENHRY and CDR2 is SYGVKD. The V and J ends lost 0 bases and 5 bases, in that order; junction bases with no gene match: 4. This CDR3 comprises 15 residues. This chain's CDR3 is CAISESSSGSHEQYV. The CDR3 region has the DNA TGTGCCATCAGTGAGTCTTCTAGCGGGAGCCACGAGCAGTACGTC.

The chain is built from TRBV25-1 and TRBJ1-5; TRBD1 matches at 7 bases. Germline assignment: CDR1 MGHDK and CDR2 SYGVNS. The CDR3 has 14 residues. With V trimmed by 5 bases and J by 1 base, 2 bases remained unmatched. CDR3 in amino acids: CASSKQGSNQPQHF. The CDR3 nucleotides are TGTGCCAGCAGTAAACAGGGGAGCAATCAGCCCCAGCATTTT.

The chain employs TRBV7-2 and TRBJ2-7; D may be TRBD2 (6 bases). Trimming shortened V by 3 bases and J by 2 bases, and 11 bases separated the two germline ends. Germline values: CDR1 SGHTA, CDR2 FQGNSA. The length of the CDR3 is 14 residues. The DNA for the CDR3 is TGTGCCAGCAGCTTTGGCGGGGCCACCTACGAGCAGTACGTC. Translation gives CASSFGGATYEQYV.

The gene calls are TRBV6-5 and TRBJ1-5; 7 nucleotides agree with TRBD1. With 5 bases clipped from V and 4 bases from J, the junction kept 2 bases outside the gene matches. Germline V gene lookup returns CDR1 MNHEY and CDR2 SVGAGI. The CDR3 sequence is 13 residues long. As DNA, the CDR3 is TGTGCCAGCAGTGCCAGGGGGAATCAGCCCCAGCATTTT. It is translated as CASSARGNQPQHF.

The genes are TRBV6-1 and TRBJ2-7; D gene ambiguous. With 7 bases removed from V and 5 bases from J, the gap between germline ends came to 15 bases. Germline V gene lookup returns CDR1 MNHNS and CDR2 SASEGT. The CDR3 has 13 amino acids. CDR3 in DNA: TGTGCCAGCAAAGGGCAGGCACCTAACGAGCAGTACGTC. It encodes CASKGQAPNEQYV.

The chain has TRBV25-1 and TRBJ2-7, with a possible D match to TRBD1 (6 bases). This CDR3 comprises 15 residues. V dropped 8 bases and J dropped 2 bases, with 19 bases sitting between them. Germline V gives CDR1 MGHDK, CDR2 SYGVNS. The CDR3 DNA is TGTGCCAGCTCCTGCACAGGGCAGGTGACCTACGAGCAGTACGTC. It translates to CASSCTGQVTYEQYV.

This chain links TRBV11-3 with TRBJ2-2; TRBD2 aligns across 13 bases. Trimming cost V 5 bases and J 9 bases; bases outside gene matches: 6. Germline assignment: CDR1 SGHNT and CDR2 YENEEA. The CDR3 contains 15 residues. In DNA form, the CDR3 reads TGTGCCAGCAGCCGCACTAGCGGGAGGGCCCGGGAGCTGTTTTTT. Its protein is CASSRTSGRARELFF. Variable domain in full (rest from reference TRBV11-3 and TRBJ2-2): EAGVVQSPRYKIIEKKQPVAFWCNPISGHNTLYWYLQNLGQGPELLIRYENEEAVDDSQLPKDRFSAERLKGVDSTLKIQPAELGDSAVYLCASSRTSGRARELFFGEGSRLTVL.

Comments on this clone: One end of the junction varies from germline; a read error may be responsible. V usage is TRBV6-1 and J usage is TRBJ2-5; no firm D call. CDR3 length: 12 amino acids. Germline CDR1 MNHNS, CDR2 SASEGT. The CDR3 nucleotides read TGTGCCAGCAGTGAAGGTGGAGAGATCCAGTACTTC. Its protein is CASSEGGEIQYF.

This clone was found a few times. This chain connects TRBV20-1 to TRBJ1-4; 8 bases map to TRBD1. The length of the CDR3 is 11 residues. The germline V gene has CDR1 DFQATT and CDR2 SNEGSKA (reference sequence). The trim removed 5 bases at V and 7 bases at J, leaving 0 bases unmatched. The CDR3 is CSADRGEKLFF. The CDR3 nucleotides are TGCAGTGCTGACAGGGGTGAAAAACTGTTTTTT.

The DNA of the CDR3 is TGTGCCAGCAGCTTGGGGGCGGGAGGTTACGAGCAGTACGTC. Its translation is CASSLGAGGYEQYV. The V gene is TRBV5-6, the J gene TRBJ2-7; 8 bases are shared with TRBD2. The CDR3 runs to 14 residues. Germline V gives CDR1 SGHDT, CDR2 YYEEEE. After removal of 0 bases from V and 4 bases from J, the junction contained 3 bases not matched to a gene.